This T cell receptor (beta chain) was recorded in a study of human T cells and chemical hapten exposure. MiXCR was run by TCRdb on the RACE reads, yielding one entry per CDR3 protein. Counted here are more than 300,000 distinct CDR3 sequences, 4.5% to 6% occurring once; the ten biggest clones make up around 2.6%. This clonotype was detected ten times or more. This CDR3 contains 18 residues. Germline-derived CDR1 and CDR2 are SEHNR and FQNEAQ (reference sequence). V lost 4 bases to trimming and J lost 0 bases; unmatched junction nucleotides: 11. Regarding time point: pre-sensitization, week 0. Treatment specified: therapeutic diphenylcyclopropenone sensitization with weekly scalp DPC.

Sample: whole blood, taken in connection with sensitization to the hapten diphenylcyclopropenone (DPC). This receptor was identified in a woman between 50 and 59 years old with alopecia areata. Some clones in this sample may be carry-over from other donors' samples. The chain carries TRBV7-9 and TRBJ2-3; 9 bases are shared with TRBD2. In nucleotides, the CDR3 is TGTGCCAGCAGCTCACCCGGGACTAGCAGGCCTAGCACAGATACGCAGTATTTT. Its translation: CASSSPGTSRPSTDTQYF.